A selection of T cell receptor beta chains follows, all from one sample in a study of Graves' ophthalmopathy and Graves' hyperthyroidism. One entry per CDR3 protein results from TCRdb running MiXCR on the multiplex PCR reads. The sample gives more than 300,000 distinct CDR3 sequences, roughly a sixth of which show up once; roughly 2.6% is in the top ten. Sequencing input: peripheral blood. These receptors all come from an adult woman with stable Graves' hyperthyroidism. CDR3s include the opening cysteine and the closing phenylalanine or tryptophan. Each record gives: V gene, J gene, CDR3 length, CDR3 protein.

TRBV28	TRBJ1-2	13	CASRIQRDYGYTF
TRBV5-1	TRBJ2-7	14	CASSLDTGSLEQYF
TRBV12-3/TRBV12-4	TRBJ2-2	16	CASSLGIYANTGELFF
TRBV6-2/TRBV6-3	TRBJ1-3	15	CASRPLDNSGNTIYF
TRBV2	TRBJ1-2	13	CATQQDRDYGYTF
TRBV12-3/TRBV12-4	TRBJ1-5	15	CASSPDGRNNQPQHF
TRBV3-1	TRBJ2-5	14	CASSSWTIQETQYF
TRBV7-2	TRBJ2-1	13	CASSLESADPKFF
TRBV5-8	TRBJ1-2	15	CASSPVGQANYGYTF
TRBV19	TRBJ1-2	14	CASSISDTTPGYTF
TRBV6-2/TRBV6-3	TRBJ2-2	16	CASSYPGPTPTGELFF
TRBV28	TRBJ2-2	20	CASSLCVPGLAGARDGELFF
TRBV29-1	TRBJ2-7	14	CSVVPGTGGSEQYF
TRBV7-9	TRBJ1-6	16	CASRRDRVILGPPLHF
TRBV6-1	TRBJ1-5	13	CASSADLREPQHF
TRBV3-1	TRBJ1-3	16	CASSPSPGVIGNTIYF
TRBV5-1	TRBJ2-7	15	CASSLERDRVAEQYF
TRBV12-3/TRBV12-4	TRBJ2-7	13	CASSGGQRYEQYF